The T cell receptor (beta chain) under discussion was sequenced for a study of T cells in Graves' hyperthyroidism and ophthalmopathy. General study findings and limits: Blood shared most expanded thyroid clonotypes above 0.001.

Amplification of TCR beta CDR3 regions was performed using RNA transcripts as template. The HTBI set primed first-round TCR CDR3 RT-PCR. TCRdb called the multiplex PCR reads again in MiXCR, with one record for every CDR3 protein. The repertoire holds 250,000 to 300,000 distinct CDR3 sequences, with just over 14% as singletons. CDR3 length: 14 amino acids. The junction had 10 bases not matched to a gene; V was cut back by 6 bases and J by 7 bases. Germline CDR1 reads KGHSH; CDR2 reads LQKENI. This clonotype was counted at least ten times. The antigen remains undetermined. The PBMCs were sourced from fresh peripheral blood (about 9.6 ml).

The sequence derives from a middle-aged woman with Graves' hyperthyroidism that later progressed to Graves' ophthalmopathy. The sample taken for sequencing was blood. The chain has TRBV18 and TRBJ2-7, with 9 bases lining up with TRBD1. CDR3 DNA: TGTGCCAGCTCCCGAGCCGGGACAGGGTATGAGCAGTACTTC. Its protein product is CASSRAGTGYEQYF. Filled out from reference TRBV18 and TRBJ2-7, the complete variable domain reads NAGVMQNPRHLVRRRGQEARLRCSPMKGHSHVYWYRQLPEEGLKFMVYLQKENIIDESGMPKERFSAEFPKEGPSILRIQQVVRGDSAAYFCASSRAGTGYEQYFGPGTRLTVT.